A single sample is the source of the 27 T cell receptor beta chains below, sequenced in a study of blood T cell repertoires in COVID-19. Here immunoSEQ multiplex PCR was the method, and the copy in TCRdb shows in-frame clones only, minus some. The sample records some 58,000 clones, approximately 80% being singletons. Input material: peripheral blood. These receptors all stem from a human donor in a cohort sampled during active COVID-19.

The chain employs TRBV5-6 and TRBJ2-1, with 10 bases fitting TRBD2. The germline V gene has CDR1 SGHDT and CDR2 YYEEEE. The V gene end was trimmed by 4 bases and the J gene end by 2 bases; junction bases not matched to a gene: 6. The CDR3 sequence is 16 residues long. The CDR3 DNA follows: TGTGCCAGCAGCCCTAGCGGGAGCGGCGCCTACAATGAGCAGTTCTTC. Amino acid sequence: CASSPSGSGAYNEQFF.

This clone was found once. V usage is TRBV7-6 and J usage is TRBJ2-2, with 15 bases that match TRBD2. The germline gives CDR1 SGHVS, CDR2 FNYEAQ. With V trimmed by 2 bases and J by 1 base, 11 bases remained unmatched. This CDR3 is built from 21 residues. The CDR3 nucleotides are TGTGCCAGCAGCTTAAGGCCCGGGACTAGCGGGGGGAACTGGAACACCGGGGAGCTGTTTTTT. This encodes CASSLRPGTSGGNWNTGELFF.

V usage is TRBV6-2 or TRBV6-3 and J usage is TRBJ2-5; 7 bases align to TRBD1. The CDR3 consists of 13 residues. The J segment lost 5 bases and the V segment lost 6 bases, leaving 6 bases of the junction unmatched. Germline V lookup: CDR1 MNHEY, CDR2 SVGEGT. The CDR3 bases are TGTGCCAGCAGCAATAGGGGGCGGGAGACCCAGTACTTC. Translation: CASSNRGRETQYF.

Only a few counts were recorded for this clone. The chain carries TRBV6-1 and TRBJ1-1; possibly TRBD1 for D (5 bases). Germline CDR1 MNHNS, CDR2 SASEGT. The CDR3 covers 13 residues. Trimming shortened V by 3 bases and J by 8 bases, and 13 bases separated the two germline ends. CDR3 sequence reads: CASSEGGGFEAFF. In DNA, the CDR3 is TGTGCCAGCAGTGAGGGGGGAGGGTTCGAAGCTTTCTTT.

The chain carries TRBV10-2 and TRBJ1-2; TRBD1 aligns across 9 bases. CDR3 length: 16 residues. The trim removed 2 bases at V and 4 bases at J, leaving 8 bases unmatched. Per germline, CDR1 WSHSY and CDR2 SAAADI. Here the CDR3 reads CASSETAGQGRYGYTF. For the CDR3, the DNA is TGCGCCAGCAGTGAGACCGCCGGACAGGGGCGCTATGGCTACACCTTC.

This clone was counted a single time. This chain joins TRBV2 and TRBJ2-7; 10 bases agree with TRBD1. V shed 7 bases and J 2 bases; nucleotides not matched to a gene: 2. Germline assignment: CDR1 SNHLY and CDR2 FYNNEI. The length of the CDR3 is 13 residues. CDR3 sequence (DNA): TGTGCCAGCACCGGGACAGGGGCCTACGAGCAGTACTTC. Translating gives CASTGTGAYEQYF.

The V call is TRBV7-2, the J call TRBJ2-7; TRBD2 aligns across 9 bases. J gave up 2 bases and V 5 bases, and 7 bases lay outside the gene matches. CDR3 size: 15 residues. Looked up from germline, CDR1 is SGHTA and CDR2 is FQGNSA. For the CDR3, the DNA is TGTGCCAGCAGCCCTGCGCTAGCGGGGACCTACGAGCAGTACTTC. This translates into CASSPALAGTYEQYF. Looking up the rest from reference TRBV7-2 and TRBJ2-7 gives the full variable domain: GAGVSQSPSNKVTEKGKDVELRCDPISGHTALYWYRQSLGQGLEFLIYFQGNSAPDKSGLPSDRFSAERTGGSVSTLTIQRTQQEDSAVYLCASSPALAGTYEQYFGPGTRLTVT.

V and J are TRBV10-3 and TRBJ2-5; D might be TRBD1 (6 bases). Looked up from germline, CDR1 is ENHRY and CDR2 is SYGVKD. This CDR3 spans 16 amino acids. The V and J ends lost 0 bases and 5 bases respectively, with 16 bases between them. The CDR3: CAISESERAGVETQYF. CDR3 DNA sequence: TGTGCCATCAGTGAGTCAGAAAGGGCAGGGGTTGAGACCCAGTACTTC.

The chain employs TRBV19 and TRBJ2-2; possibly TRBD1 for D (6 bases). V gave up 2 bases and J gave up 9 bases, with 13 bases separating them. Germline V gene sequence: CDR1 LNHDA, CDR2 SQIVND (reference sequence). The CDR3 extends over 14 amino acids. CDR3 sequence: CASSITGKSRELFF. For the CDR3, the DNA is TGTGCCAGTAGTATAACAGGGAAGAGCCGGGAGCTGTTTTTT.

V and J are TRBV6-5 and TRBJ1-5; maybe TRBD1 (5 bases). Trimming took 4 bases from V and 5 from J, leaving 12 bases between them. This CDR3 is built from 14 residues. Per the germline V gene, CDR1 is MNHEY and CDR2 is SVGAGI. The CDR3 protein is CASSFYSGHQPQHF. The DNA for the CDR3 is TGTGCCAGCAGTTTTTATTCAGGGCATCAGCCCCAGCATTTT.

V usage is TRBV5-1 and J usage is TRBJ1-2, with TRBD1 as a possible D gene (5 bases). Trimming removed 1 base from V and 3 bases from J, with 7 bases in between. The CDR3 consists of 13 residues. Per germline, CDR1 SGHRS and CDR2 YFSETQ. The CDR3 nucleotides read TGCGCCAGCAGCTTGTCCAGGGACTATGGCTACACCTTC. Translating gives CASSLSRDYGYTF.

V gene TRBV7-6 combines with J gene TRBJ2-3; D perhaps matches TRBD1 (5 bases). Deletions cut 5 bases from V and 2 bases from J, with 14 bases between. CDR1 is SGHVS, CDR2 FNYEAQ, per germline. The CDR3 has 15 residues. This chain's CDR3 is CASSPTYGATDTQYF. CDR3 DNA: TGTGCCAGCAGCCCAACCTATGGGGCCACAGATACGCAGTATTTT. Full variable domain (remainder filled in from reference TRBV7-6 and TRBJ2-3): GAGVSQSPRYKVTKRGQDVALRCDPISGHVSLYWYRQALGQGPEFLTYFNYEAQQDKSGLPNDRFSAERPEGSISTLTIQRTEQRDSAMYRCASSPTYGATDTQYFGPGTRLTVL.

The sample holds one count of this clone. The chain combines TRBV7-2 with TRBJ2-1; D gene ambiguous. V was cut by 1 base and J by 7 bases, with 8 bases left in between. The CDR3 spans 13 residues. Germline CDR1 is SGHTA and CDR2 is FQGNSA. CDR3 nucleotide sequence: TGTGCCAGCAGCTTAGAAGCGCTAAATGAGCAGTTCTTC. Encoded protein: CASSLEALNEQFF.

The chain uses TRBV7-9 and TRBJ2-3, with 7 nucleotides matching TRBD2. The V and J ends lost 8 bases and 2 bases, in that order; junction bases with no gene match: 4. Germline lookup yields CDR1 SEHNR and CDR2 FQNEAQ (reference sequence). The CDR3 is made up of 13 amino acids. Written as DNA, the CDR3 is TGTGCCAGCGCGGGGGACCACACAGATACGCAGTATTTT. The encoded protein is CASAGDHTDTQYF.

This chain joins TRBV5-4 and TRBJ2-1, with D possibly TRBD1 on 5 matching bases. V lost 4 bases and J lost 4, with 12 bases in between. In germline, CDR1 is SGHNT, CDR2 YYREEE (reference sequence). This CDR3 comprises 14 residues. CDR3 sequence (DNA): TGTGCCAGCAGCCTCAATCAGGGTTACAATGAGCAGTTCTTC. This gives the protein CASSLNQGYNEQFF.

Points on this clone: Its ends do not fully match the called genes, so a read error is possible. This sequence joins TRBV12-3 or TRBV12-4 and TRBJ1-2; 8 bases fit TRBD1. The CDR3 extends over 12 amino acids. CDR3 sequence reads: CASSSDRDLQSF. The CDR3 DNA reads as TGTGCCAGCAGTTCGGACAGGGATCTCCAGTCCTTC.

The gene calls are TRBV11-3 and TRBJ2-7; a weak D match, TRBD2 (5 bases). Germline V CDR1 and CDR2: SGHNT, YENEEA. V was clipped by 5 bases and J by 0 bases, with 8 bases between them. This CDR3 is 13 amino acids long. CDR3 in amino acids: CASSRADSYEQYF. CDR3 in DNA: TGTGCCAGCAGCCGAGCGGACTCCTACGAGCAGTACTTC.

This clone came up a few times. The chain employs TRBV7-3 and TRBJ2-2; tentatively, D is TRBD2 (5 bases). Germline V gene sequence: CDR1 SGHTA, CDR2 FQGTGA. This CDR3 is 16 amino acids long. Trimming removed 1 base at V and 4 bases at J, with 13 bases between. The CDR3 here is CASSLRAARSTGELFF. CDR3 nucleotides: TGTGCCAGCAGCTTAAGAGCGGCCCGCAGCACCGGGGAGCTGTTTTTT.

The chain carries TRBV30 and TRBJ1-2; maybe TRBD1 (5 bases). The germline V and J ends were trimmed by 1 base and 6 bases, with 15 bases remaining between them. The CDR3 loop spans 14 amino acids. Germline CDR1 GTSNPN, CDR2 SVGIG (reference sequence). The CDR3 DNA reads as TGTGCCTGGAGTGAGTCAGGGCGAGGCGATGGCTACACCTTC. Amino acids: CAWSESGRGDGYTF.

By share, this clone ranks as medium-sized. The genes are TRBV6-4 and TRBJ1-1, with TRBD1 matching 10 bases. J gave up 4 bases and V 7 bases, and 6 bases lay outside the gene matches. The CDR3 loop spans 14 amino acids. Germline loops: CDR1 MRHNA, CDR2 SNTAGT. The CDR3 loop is CASKGQGWGTEAFF. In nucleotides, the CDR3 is TGTGCCAGCAAGGGACAGGGGTGGGGCACTGAAGCTTTCTTT.

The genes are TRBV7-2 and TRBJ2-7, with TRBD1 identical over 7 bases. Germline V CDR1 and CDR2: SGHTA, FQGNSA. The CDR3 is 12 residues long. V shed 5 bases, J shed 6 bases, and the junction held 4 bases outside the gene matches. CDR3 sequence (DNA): TGTGCCAGCAGCGCCCGGGACAGCGAGCAGTACTTC. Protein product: CASSARDSEQYF.

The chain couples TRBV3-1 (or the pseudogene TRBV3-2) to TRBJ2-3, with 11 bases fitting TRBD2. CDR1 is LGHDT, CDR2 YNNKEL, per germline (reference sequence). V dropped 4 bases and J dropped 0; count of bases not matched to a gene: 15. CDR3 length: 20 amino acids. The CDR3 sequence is CASSLMGSGGAPTSTDTQYF. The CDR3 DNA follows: TGTGCCAGCAGCCTTATGGGTAGCGGGGGGGCCCCTACTAGCACAGATACGCAGTATTTT.

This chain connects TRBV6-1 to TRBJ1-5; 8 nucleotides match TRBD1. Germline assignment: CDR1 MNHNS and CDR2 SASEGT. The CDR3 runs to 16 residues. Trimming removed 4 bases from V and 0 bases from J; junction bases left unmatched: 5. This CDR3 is CASSGQGAYSNQPQHF. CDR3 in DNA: TGTGCCAGCAGTGGGCAGGGGGCGTATAGCAATCAGCCCCAGCATTTT.

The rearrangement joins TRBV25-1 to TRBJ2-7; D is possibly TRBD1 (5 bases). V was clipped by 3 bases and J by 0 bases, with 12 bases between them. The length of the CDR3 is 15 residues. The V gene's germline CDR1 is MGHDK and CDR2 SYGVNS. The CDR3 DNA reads TGTGCCAGCAGTGATGAATGGGGCAGCTCCTACGAGCAGTACTTC. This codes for CASSDEWGSSYEQYF.

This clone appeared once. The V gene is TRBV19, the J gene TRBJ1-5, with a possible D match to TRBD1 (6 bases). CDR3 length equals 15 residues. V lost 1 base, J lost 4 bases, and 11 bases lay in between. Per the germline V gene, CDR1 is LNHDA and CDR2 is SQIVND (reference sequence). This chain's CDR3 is CASSIVGQKNQPQHF. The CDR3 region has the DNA TGTGCCAGTAGTATAGTTGGACAGAAGAATCAGCCCCAGCATTTT.

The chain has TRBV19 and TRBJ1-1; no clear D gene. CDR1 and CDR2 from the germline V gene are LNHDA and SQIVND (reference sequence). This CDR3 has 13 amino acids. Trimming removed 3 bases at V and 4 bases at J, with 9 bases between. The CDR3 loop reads CASSIGVGTEAFF. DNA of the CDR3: TGTGCCAGTAGTATCGGGGTGGGCACTGAAGCTTTCTTT.

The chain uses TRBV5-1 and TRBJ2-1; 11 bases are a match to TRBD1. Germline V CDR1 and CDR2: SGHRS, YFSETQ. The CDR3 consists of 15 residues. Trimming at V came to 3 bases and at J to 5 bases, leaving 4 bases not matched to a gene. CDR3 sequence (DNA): TGCGCCAGCAGCTCAAGGACAGGGGGCAACAATGAGCAGTTCTTC. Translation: CASSSRTGGNNEQFF. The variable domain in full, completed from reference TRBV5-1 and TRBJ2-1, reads KAGVTQTPRYLIKTRGQQVTLSCSPISGHRSVSWYQQTPGQGLQFLFEYFSETQRNKGNFPGRFSGRQFSNSRSEMNVSTLELGDSALYLCASSSRTGGNNEQFFGPGTRLTVL.